The rows below give T cell receptor beta chains drawn from one sample of a study of OX40 agonist ivuxolimab in advanced cancers. The assay was immunoSEQ multiplex PCR, and TCRdb's table has in-frame clones only and misses some. The sample yields about 43,000 clones, roughly 86% seen once. The sample consisted of CD4+ or CD8+ T cells sorted from blood, taken in a trial of the OX40 agonist ivuxolimab. These receptors came from an adult with an advanced solid tumor such as melanoma, head and neck, liver or kidney cancer. The CDR3 runs from the conserved cysteine through the conserved F or W.

CDR3 length: 19; J gene: TRBJ2-1; V gene: TRBV28; CDR3 protein: CASSPTSYSLRSSYNEQFF
CDR3 length: 14; J gene: TRBJ2-7; V gene: TRBV5-3; CDR3 protein: CAPHNRQGSYEQYF
CDR3 length: 14; J gene: TRBJ2-1; V gene: TRBV6-4; CDR3 protein: CASSDGTGGNEQFF
CDR3 length: 16; J gene: TRBJ2-1; V gene: TRBV28; CDR3 protein: CASSSPRGLPYNEQFF
CDR3 length: 15; J gene: TRBJ2-1; V gene: TRBV27; CDR3 protein: CASSALAGGYNEQFF
CDR3 length: 15; J gene: TRBJ1-5; V gene: TRBV2; CDR3 protein: CASKLGDREIQPQHF
CDR3 length: 13; J gene: TRBJ1-2; V gene: TRBV7-9; CDR3 protein: CASSLADTYGYTF
CDR3 length: 14; J gene: TRBJ2-2; V gene: TRBV9; CDR3 protein: CASSVEGVLSELFF
CDR3 length: 14; J gene: TRBJ2-1; V gene: TRBV6-6; CDR3 protein: CASSYGERHNEQFF
CDR3 length: 12; J gene: TRBJ1-1; V gene: TRBV4-1; CDR3 protein: CASSQGNTEAFF
CDR3 length: 15; J gene: TRBJ1-1; V gene: TRBV25-1; CDR3 protein: CASSDPGTGDTEAFF
CDR3 length: 16; J gene: TRBJ2-7; V gene: TRBV2; CDR3 protein: CASSGWEQAPSYEQYF
CDR3 length: 14; J gene: TRBJ2-3; V gene: TRBV6-5; CDR3 protein: CASSYFGQTDTQYF
CDR3 length: 15; J gene: TRBJ2-5; V gene: TRBV5-6; CDR3 protein: CASSPGQSPAETQYF
CDR3 length: 13; J gene: TRBJ2-2; V gene: TRBV2; CDR3 protein: CASSEGGGGELFF
CDR3 length: 16; J gene: TRBJ2-2; V gene: TRBV13; CDR3 protein: CASSWTSGAPAGELFF
CDR3 length: 16; J gene: TRBJ1-2; V gene: TRBV10-2; CDR3 protein: CASSVDRRVANYGYTF
CDR3 length: 16; J gene: TRBJ2-3; V gene: TRBV10-3; CDR3 protein: CAIKSGREGSTDTQYF
CDR3 length: 14; J gene: TRBJ1-4; V gene: TRBV27; CDR3 protein: CASSWDSSNEKLFF
CDR3 length: 16; J gene: TRBJ2-1; V gene: TRBV19; CDR3 protein: CASRMGLAGGSNEQFF
CDR3 length: 15; J gene: TRBJ2-3; V gene: TRBV14; CDR3 protein: CASSPWDRVTDTQYF
CDR3 length: 14; J gene: TRBJ2-7; V gene: TRBV30; CDR3 protein: CAWSVGGSLEEQYF